This TCR beta chain comes out of a study of regulatory T cells in long-lasting Graves disease. CDR3-region Arm-PCR and iRepertoire HTBI primers produced the TCR beta libraries. Using its own MiXCR run on the multiplex PCR reads, TCRdb lists one record per CDR3 protein. The sample consists of 410,000 or so distinct CDR3 sequences, around 14% of them appearing once. Specified time point: newly diagnosed GD, antithyroid drugs for less than 3 months. Extracted PBMC RNA gave rise to the TCR library. Clinicians diagnosed Graves' disease using American Thyroid Association guidelines. This clonotype was recorded at least ten times. Its target is unknown. Trimming removed 2 bases from V and 2 bases from J; junction bases left unmatched: 3. The germline gives CDR1 GTSNPN, CDR2 SVGIG (reference sequence). The CDR3 is 13 residues long. Overall study findings and caveats: Whereas 966 public clonotypes were shared by new patients, persistent patients shared more, at over 2,500. TCR diversity was lower in persistent Graves' patients than in newly diagnosed ones.

The data were also submitted as part of a second study, on T cells in Graves' hyperthyroidism and ophthalmopathy.

The chain combines TRBV30 with TRBJ2-7, with TRBD1 matching over 7 bases. The receptor was derived from a woman aged 25 to 39 with Graves disease. The specimen comprised peripheral blood mononuclear cells (PBMCs), sampled at new diagnosis, from a patient treated with antithyroid drugs. As DNA, the CDR3 is TGTGCCTGGAGTTCGGGACAGCCCTACGAGCAGTACTTC. Protein product: CAWSSGQPYEQYF.